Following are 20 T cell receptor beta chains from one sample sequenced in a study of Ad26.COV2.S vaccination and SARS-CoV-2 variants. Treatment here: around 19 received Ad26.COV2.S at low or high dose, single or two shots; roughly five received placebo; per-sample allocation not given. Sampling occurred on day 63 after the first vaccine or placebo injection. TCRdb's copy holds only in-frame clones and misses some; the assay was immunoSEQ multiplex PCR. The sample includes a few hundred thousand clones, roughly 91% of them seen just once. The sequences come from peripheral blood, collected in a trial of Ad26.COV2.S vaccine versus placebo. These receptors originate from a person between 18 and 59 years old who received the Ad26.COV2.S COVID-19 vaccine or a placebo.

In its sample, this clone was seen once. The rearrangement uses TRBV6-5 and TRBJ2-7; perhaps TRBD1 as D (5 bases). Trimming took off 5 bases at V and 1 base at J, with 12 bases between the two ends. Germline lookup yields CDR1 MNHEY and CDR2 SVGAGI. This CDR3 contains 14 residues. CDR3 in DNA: TGTGCCAGCAGTATGCGGACACTATCCTACGAGCAGTACTTC. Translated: CASSMRTLSYEQYF.

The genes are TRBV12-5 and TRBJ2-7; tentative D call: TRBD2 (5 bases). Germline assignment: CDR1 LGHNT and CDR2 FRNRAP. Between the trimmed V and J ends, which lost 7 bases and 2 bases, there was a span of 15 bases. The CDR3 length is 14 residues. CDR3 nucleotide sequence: TGTGCTAGTGCGCCAGGTGGAGGCCCCTACGAGCAGTACTTC. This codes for CASAPGGGPYEQYF.

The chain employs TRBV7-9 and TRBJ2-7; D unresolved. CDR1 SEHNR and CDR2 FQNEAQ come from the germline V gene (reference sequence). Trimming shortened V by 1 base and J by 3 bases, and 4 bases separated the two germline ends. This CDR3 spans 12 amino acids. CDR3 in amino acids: CASSLVVYEQYF. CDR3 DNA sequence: TGTGCCAGCAGCTTAGTCGTCTACGAGCAGTACTTC.

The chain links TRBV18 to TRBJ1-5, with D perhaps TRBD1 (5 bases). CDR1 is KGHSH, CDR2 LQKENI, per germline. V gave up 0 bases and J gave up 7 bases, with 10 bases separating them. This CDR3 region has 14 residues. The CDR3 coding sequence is TGTGCCAGCTCACCACCGGGGGGAAGCCAGCCCCAGCATTTT. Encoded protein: CASSPPGGSQPQHF.

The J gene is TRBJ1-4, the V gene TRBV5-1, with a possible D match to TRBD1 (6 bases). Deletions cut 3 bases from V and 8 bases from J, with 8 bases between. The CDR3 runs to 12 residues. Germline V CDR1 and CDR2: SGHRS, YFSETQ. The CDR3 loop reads CASSSQGEKLFF. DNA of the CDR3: TGCGCCAGCAGCTCCCAGGGGGAAAAACTGTTTTTT. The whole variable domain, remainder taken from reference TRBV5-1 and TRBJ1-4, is KAGVTQTPRYLIKTRGQQVTLSCSPISGHRSVSWYQQTPGQGLQFLFEYFSETQRNKGNFPGRFSGRQFSNSRSEMNVSTLELGDSALYLCASSSQGEKLFFGSGTQLSVL.

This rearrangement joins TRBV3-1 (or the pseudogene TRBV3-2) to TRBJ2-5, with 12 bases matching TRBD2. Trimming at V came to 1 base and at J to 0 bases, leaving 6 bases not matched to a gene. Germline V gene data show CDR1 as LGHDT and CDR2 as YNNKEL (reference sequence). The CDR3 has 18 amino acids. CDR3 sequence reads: CASSQVLAGGPDQETQYF. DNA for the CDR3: TGTGCCAGCAGCCAAGTTCTAGCGGGGGGGCCCGACCAAGAGACCCAGTACTTC.

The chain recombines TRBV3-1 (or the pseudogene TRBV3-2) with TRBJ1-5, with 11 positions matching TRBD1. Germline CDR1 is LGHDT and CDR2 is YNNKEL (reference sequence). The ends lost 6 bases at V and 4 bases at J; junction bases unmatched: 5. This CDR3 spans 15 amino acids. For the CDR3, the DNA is TGTGCCAGCAGTCTCGGGACAGGGGGAAATCAGCCCCAGCATTTT. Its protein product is CASSLGTGGNQPQHF.

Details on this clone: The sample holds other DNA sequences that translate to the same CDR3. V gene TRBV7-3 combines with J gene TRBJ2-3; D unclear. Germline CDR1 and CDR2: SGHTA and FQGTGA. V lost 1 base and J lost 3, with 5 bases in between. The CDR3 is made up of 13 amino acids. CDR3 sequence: CASSLMATDTQYF. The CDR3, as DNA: TGTGCCAGCAGCTTAATGGCTACAGATACGCAGTATTTT.

Here the CDR3 reads CASSSEGQGTNEKLFF. As DNA, the CDR3 is TGTGCCAGTAGTTCCGAGGGACAGGGAACTAATGAAAAACTGTTTTTT. The chain is built from TRBV19 and TRBJ1-4; the match to TRBD1 covers 9 bases. J gave up 1 base and V 5 bases, and 5 bases lay outside the gene matches. CDR1 is LNHDA, CDR2 SQIVND, per germline (reference sequence). This CDR3 comprises 16 residues.

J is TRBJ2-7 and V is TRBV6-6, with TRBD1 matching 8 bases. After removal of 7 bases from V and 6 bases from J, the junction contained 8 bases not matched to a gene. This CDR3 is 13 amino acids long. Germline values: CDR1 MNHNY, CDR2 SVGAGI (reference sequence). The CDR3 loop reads CASTRQGAVEQYF. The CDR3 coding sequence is TGTGCCAGCACGCGCCAGGGGGCAGTCGAGCAGTACTTC.

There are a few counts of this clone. As DNA, the CDR3 is TGTGCCAGCAGCGGGACAGGGACTAACTATGGCTACACCTTC. Translated: CASSGTGTNYGYTF. The chain links TRBV7-2 to TRBJ1-2; 9 bases align to TRBD1. Germline V gene data show CDR1 as SGHTA and CDR2 as FQGNSA. The junction had 1 base not matched to a gene; V was cut back by 5 bases and J by 0 bases. The CDR3 has 14 residues.

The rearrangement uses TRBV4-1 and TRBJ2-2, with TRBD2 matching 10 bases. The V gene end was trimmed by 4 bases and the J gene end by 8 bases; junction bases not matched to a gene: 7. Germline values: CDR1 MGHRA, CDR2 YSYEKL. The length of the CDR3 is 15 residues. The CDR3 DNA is TGCGCCAGCAGCCTCGCTAGCGGGGGTTCAGGGGAGCTGTTTTTT. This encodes CASSLASGGSGELFF.

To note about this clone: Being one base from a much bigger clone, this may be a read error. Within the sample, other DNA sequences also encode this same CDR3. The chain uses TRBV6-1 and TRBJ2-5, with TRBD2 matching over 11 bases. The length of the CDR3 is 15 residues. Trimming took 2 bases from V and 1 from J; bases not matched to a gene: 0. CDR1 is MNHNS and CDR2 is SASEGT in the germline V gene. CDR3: CASSELAGGQETQYF. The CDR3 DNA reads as TGTGCCAGCAGTGAACTAGCGGGGGGCCAAGAGACCCAGTACTTC.

CDR3 protein: CATSDLTRGRSPLHF. Here the CDR3 DNA reads TGTGCCACCAGTGATTTGACAAGGGGAAGATCACCCCTCCACTTT. The chain has TRBV24-1 and TRBJ1-6; tentatively, D is TRBD1 (5 bases). The V and J ends lost 0 bases and 10 bases respectively, with 12 bases between them. The germline CDR1 and CDR2 sequences are KGHDR and SFDVKD. This CDR3 comprises 15 residues.

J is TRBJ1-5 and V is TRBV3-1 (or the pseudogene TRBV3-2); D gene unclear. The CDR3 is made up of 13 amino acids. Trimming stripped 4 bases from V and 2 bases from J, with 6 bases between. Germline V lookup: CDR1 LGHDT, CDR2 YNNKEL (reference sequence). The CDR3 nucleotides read TGTGCCAGCAGCCTCCGGGGCAATCAGCCCCAGCATTTT. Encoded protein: CASSLRGNQPQHF.

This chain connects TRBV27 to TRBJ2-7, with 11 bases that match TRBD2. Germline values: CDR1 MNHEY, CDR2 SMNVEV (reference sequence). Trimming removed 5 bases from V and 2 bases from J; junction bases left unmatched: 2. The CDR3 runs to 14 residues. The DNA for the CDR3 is TGTGCCAGCAGTATACTAGCGGGGGCCTACGAGCAGTACTTC. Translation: CASSILAGAYEQYF.

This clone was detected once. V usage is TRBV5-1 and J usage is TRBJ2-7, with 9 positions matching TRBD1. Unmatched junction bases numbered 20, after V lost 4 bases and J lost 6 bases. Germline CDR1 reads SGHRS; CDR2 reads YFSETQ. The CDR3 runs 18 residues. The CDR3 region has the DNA TGCGCCAGCAGCAATCGGGACAGGGTCCCTCCCTCCTCGGGCGAGCAGTACTTC. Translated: CASSNRDRVPPSSGEQYF.

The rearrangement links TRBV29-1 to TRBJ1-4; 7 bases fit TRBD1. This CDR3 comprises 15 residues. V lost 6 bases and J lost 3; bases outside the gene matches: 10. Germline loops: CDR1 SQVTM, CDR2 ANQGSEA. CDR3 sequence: CSVPLPGTANEKLFF. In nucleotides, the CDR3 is TGCAGCGTGCCCCTCCCCGGGACAGCTAATGAAAAACTGTTTTTT.

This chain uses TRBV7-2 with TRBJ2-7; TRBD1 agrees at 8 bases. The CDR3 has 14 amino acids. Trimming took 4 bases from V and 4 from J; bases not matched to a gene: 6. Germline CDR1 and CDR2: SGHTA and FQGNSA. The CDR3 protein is CASSSRTGMYEQYF. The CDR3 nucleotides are TGTGCCAGCAGCTCCCGGACAGGGATGTACGAGCAGTACTTC.

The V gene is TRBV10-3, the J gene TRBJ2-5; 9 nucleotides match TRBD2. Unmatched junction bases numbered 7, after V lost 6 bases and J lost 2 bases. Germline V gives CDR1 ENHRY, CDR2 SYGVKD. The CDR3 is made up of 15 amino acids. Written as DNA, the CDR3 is TGTGCCATCAGCGTCACTAGCGGGCGGCAAGAGACCCAGTACTTC. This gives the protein CAISVTSGRQETQYF.